The 11 T cell receptor beta chains below come from one sample, sequenced in a study of cytomegalovirus exposure and HLA in healthy donors. Researchers ran the PCR with 60 Vbeta and 13 Jbeta primers. Sequencing was performed with immunoSEQ multiplex PCR; in TCRdb, only in-frame clones are kept and a portion is missing. The top ten clones hold about an eighth of a sample with 55,000 to 75,000 clones, around 70% of them seen once. Sequencing was done on a sample of PBMCs. The receptors were sampled from a human donor in good health.

This clone was seen a single time. The chain carries TRBV19 and TRBJ1-1; 11 nucleotides align to TRBD1. Unmatched junction bases numbered 12, after V lost 5 bases and J lost 1 base. This CDR3 has 18 amino acids. Per germline, CDR1 LNHDA and CDR2 SQIVND (reference sequence). CDR3 in amino acids: CASSEGLGTGGRNTEAFF. The CDR3 nucleotides are TGTGCCAGTAGTGAGGGTCTTGGGACAGGGGGACGGAACACTGAAGCTTTCTTT.

V gene TRBV10-1 combines with J gene TRBJ1-4, with TRBD1 matching over 7 bases. Germline V gene lookup returns CDR1 WNHNN and CDR2 SYGVQD (reference sequence). The V and J ends lost 6 bases and 11 bases, in that order; junction bases with no gene match: 9. CDR3 size: 13 residues. CDR3 nucleotides: TGCGCCAGCAGCGCAAAATCACAGGGGAAACTGTTTTTT. It is translated as CASSAKSQGKLFF.

V and J are TRBV5-1 and TRBJ1-1; D not resolved. V lost 2 bases, J lost 5 bases, and 10 bases lay in between. From germline, CDR1 is SGHRS and CDR2 YFSETQ. The CDR3 has 13 residues. The CDR3 protein is CASSLPPRTEAFF. The CDR3 nucleotides read TGCGCCAGCAGCTTACCTCCGAGGACTGAAGCTTTCTTT.

V is TRBV12-5 and J is TRBJ1-5, with unresolved D. V was shortened by 0 bases and J by 0 bases, with 24 bases between the two germline ends. CDR3 length: 21 amino acids. The germline gives CDR1 LGHNT, CDR2 FRNRAP. CDR3: CASGLVWAEGGIRHSNQPQHF. Here the CDR3 DNA reads TGTGCTAGTGGTTTGGTATGGGCCGAGGGAGGGATCCGACATAGCAATCAGCCCCAGCATTTT.

This chain connects TRBV19 to TRBJ1-2; TRBD1 agrees at 7 bases. Germline CDR1 is LNHDA and CDR2 is SQIVND (reference sequence). Unmatched junction bases numbered 17, after V lost 3 bases and J lost 7 bases. This CDR3 is built from 17 residues. The CDR3, as DNA: TGTGCCAGTAGTATCAGAGGTTCTACAGGGGTAAAGGGTGGCTACACCTTC. This encodes CASSIRGSTGVKGGYTF.

This sequence joins TRBV6-5 and TRBJ2-7; 15 nucleotides line up with TRBD2. This CDR3 spans 14 amino acids. Trimming cost V 5 bases and J 7 bases; bases outside gene matches: 3. Looked up from germline, CDR1 is MNHEY and CDR2 is SVGAGI. CDR3 region: CASSGLAGGWEQYF. The DNA for the CDR3 is TGTGCCAGCAGTGGACTAGCGGGAGGGTGGGAGCAGTACTTC.

The V and J genes are TRBV6-5 and TRBJ1-1, with a possible D match to TRBD1 (6 bases). Trimming shortened V by 5 bases and J by 10 bases, and 11 bases separated the two germline ends. The CDR3 is 11 amino acids. The germline CDR1 and CDR2 sequences are MNHEY and SVGAGI. The CDR3 DNA follows: TGTGCCAGCAGTAACAGGGTTGGAGCTTTCTTT. As protein: CASSNRVGAFF.

This rearrangement joins TRBV30 to TRBJ2-7; the match to TRBD1 covers 7 bases. CDR1 is GTSNPN, CDR2 SVGIG, per germline (reference sequence). The CDR3 is 16 residues long. V lost 4 bases, J lost 4 bases, and 16 bases stayed unmatched. CDR3 sequence: CAWIPTSDRSPYEQYF. In DNA, the CDR3 is TGTGCCTGGATCCCAACCTCGGACAGGAGCCCGTACGAGCAGTACTTC.

This sequence joins TRBV29-1 and TRBJ2-3; 13 nucleotides agree with TRBD2. J was trimmed by 2 bases and V by 4 bases; bases with no gene match: 3. The germline gives CDR1 SQVTM, CDR2 ANQGSEA. There are 15 residues in the CDR3. CDR3 amino acids: CSVAGLAGVTDTQYF. In DNA form, the CDR3 reads TGCAGCGTTGCCGGACTAGCGGGAGTCACAGATACGCAGTATTTT.

The V and J genes are TRBV27 and TRBJ2-7; D might be TRBD1 (7 bases). CDR3 length equals 14 residues. V gave up 5 bases and J gave up 3 bases, with 14 bases separating them. Per the germline V gene, CDR1 is MNHEY and CDR2 is SMNVEV (reference sequence). CDR3 in amino acids: CASSVRGENYEQYF. The CDR3 DNA is TGTGCCAGCAGTGTCAGGGGGGAGAACTACGAGCAGTACTTC.

This clone was counted a few times. This chain joins TRBV2 and TRBJ2-1; 8 bases fit TRBD2. Per the germline V gene, CDR1 is SNHLY and CDR2 is FYNNEI. V trimming: 10 bases; J trimming: 4 bases; junction bases outside the gene matches: 12. The CDR3 length is 15 residues. The CDR3 protein is CAIRGGLVGYNEQFF. CDR3 nucleotides: TGTGCCATCCGGGGGGGACTAGTGGGTTACAATGAGCAGTTCTTC.